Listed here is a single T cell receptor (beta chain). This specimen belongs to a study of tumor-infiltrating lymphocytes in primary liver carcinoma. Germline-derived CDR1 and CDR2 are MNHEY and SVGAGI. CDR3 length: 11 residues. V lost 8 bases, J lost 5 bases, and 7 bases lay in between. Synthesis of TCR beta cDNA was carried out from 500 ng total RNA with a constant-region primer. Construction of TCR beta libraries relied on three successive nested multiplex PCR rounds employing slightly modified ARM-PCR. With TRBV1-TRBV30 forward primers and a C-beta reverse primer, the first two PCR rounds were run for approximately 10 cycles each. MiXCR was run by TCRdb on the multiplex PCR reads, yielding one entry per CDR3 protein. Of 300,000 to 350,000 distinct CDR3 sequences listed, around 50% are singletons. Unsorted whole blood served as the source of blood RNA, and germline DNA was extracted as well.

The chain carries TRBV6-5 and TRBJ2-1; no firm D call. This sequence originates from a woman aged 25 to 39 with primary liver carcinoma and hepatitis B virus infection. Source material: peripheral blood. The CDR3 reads CASGENNEQFF. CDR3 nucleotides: TGTGCCAGCGGTGAAAACAATGAGCAGTTCTTC.